The 28 T cell receptor beta chains given below trace back to one sample, sequenced in a study of metastatic and nonmetastatic thyroid tumors. Nobody among the patients had been given any treatment before thyroid surgery. TCRdb used MiXCR to call clones anew from the PCR reads. The repertoire has roughly 14,000 clones, approximately 30% of them found once; the top ten carry roughly an eighth. Source material: tumor tissue. The receptors stem from a male donor with papillary thyroid cancer or a benign thyroid nodule (not recorded which). Some clones in this sample may be carry-over from other donors' samples.

This clone is medium-sized in the sample. The CDR3 sequence: CASGRPVEREQYF. In nucleotides, the CDR3 is TGTGCCAGCGGGCGTCCGGTTGAACGCGAGCAGTACTTC. V is TRBV27 and J is TRBJ2-7; D not certain. This CDR3 contains 13 residues. V shed 8 bases and J shed 6 bases, with 17 bases lying between them. Germline V lookup: CDR1 MNHEY, CDR2 SMNVEV (reference sequence).

This clone was observed at least ten times. The chain links TRBV10-2 to TRBJ1-1; possibly TRBD1 for D (5 bases). Trimming took 4 bases from V and 3 from J, leaving 9 bases between them. CDR1 and CDR2 from the germline V gene are WSHSY and SAAADI. There are 13 residues in the CDR3. The CDR3 coding sequence is TGCGCCAGCAGTGTTACAGGTTACACTGAAGCTTTCTTT. Translation: CASSVTGYTEAFF.

The rearrangement links TRBV6-1 to TRBJ1-5, with D perhaps TRBD1 (5 bases). This CDR3 comprises 15 residues. Germline lookup yields CDR1 MNHNS and CDR2 SASEGT. V lost 5 bases and J lost 4, with 15 bases in between. The CDR3 sequence: CASSPRGMRNQPQHF. The CDR3 coding sequence is TGTGCCAGCAGTCCCCGGGGGATGAGGAATCAGCCCCAGCATTTT.

The sample holds a few counts of this clone. This rearrangement joins TRBV6-2 or TRBV6-3 to TRBJ2-1; no definite D call. The V gene lost 6 bases and the J gene lost 0 bases, with 3 bases spanning the gap. The CDR3 has 12 residues. CDR1 is MNHEY, CDR2 SVGEGT, per germline. CDR3 sequence (DNA): TGTGCCAGCAGCGGCTCCTACAATGAGCAGTTCTTC. Residues: CASSGSYNEQFF.

The chain employs TRBV11-2 and TRBJ2-2, with 14 bases matching TRBD2. This CDR3 has 18 residues. With 4 bases clipped from V and 3 bases from J, the junction kept 7 bases outside the gene matches. Germline CDR1 is SGHAT and CDR2 is FQNNGV. CDR3 loop: CASSSRLAGGPDTGELFF. DNA for the CDR3: TGTGCCAGCAGCTCAAGACTAGCGGGAGGGCCGGACACCGGGGAGCTGTTTTTT.

The chain employs TRBV5-1 and TRBJ1-1, with D hard to call. CDR1 SGHRS and CDR2 YFSETQ come from the germline V gene. CDR3 length: 14 residues. V shed 1 base and J shed 5 bases, with 12 bases lying between them. The DNA for the CDR3 is TGCGCCAGCAGCTTGAGTCCGGTTGGGACTGAAGCTTTCTTT. Amino acids: CASSLSPVGTEAFF.

The CDR3 bases are TGCAGTGCTAGAGACGGGACATTAGGCAATCAGCCCCAGCATTTT. Its translation is CSARDGTLGNQPQHF. This rearrangement joins TRBV20-1 to TRBJ1-5, with a possible D match to TRBD1 (6 bases). This CDR3 is built from 15 residues. The V and J ends lost 0 bases and 2 bases respectively, with 11 bases between them. Germline lookup yields CDR1 DFQATT and CDR2 SNEGSKA (reference sequence).

This clone has a handful of counts. The chain uses TRBV6-4 and TRBJ2-1, with 11 nucleotides matching TRBD1. Germline CDR1 and CDR2: MRHNA and SNTAGT. This CDR3 has 14 residues. The J segment lost 6 bases and the V segment lost 2 bases, leaving 0 bases of the junction unmatched. The CDR3 region has the DNA TGTGCCAGCAGTGACGGGACAGGGGGCAATGAGCAGTTCTTC. Its translation is CASSDGTGGNEQFF.

The genes are TRBV18 and TRBJ2-7; 9 bases map to TRBD1. The V gene's germline CDR1 is KGHSH and CDR2 LQKENI. Trimming removed 4 bases from V and 3 bases from J; junction bases left unmatched: 7. The CDR3 has 15 residues. The CDR3 DNA is TGTGCCAGCTCACAAGGACAGGGGTTGTTCTACGAGCAGTACTTC. It yields the protein CASSQGQGLFYEQYF.

Ten or more counts support this clone. This chain uses TRBV2 with TRBJ2-2; 8 bases are shared with TRBD1. J gave up 7 bases and V 7 bases, and 5 bases lay outside the gene matches. CDR1 is SNHLY, CDR2 FYNNEI, per germline. There are 13 residues in the CDR3. In DNA form, the CDR3 reads TGTGCCAGCAATGGACAGGGCATCGGGGAGCTGTTTTTT. It is translated as CASNGQGIGELFF.

The chain couples TRBV6-5 to TRBJ1-5; no definite D call. Trimming took 4 bases from V and 0 from J, leaving 13 bases between them. The CDR3 is 16 amino acids. Germline CDR1 is MNHEY and CDR2 is SVGAGI. The CDR3, as DNA: TGTGCCAGCAGTTCCGCCCCGGGTTATAGCAATCAGCCCCAGCATTTT. Protein: CASSSAPGYSNQPQHF.

The chain employs TRBV5-6 and TRBJ2-1; 9 positions match TRBD2. CDR1 and CDR2 from the germline V gene are SGHDT and YYEEEE. The CDR3 runs 15 residues. The V and J ends lost 4 bases and 5 bases, in that order; junction bases with no gene match: 7. The DNA for the CDR3 is TGTGCCAGCAGCGGTAGCGGGAGCGGGCACAATGAGCAGTTCTTC. This translates into CASSGSGSGHNEQFF. Drawing the rest from reference TRBV5-6 and TRBJ2-1, the complete variable domain is DAGVTQSPTHLIKTRGQQVTLRCSPKSGHDTVSWYQQALGQGPQFIFQYYEEEERQRGNFPDRFSGHQFPNYSSELNVNALLLGDSALYLCASSGSGSGHNEQFFGPGTRLTVL.

This clone is medium-sized (0.01 to 0.1%). V usage is TRBV3-1 and J usage is TRBJ2-7; D possibly matches TRBD1 or TRBD2 (6 bases each). This CDR3 region has 11 residues. Germline V lookup: CDR1 LGHDT, CDR2 YNNKEL (reference sequence). V was clipped by 8 bases and J by 6 bases, with 11 bases between them. DNA for the CDR3: TGTGCCAGCCGGGGGCCGGCCGAGCAGTACTTC. This translates into CASRGPAEQYF.

This clone is classed as medium-sized. This chain connects TRBV20-1 to TRBJ1-2; D uncertain. The germline V and J ends were trimmed by 0 bases and 3 bases, with 11 bases remaining between them. CDR1 is DFQATT and CDR2 is SNEGSKA in the germline V gene (reference sequence). This CDR3 comprises 14 residues. This CDR3 reads CSARETAVYYGYTF. The CDR3, as DNA: TGCAGTGCTAGAGAGACGGCTGTTTACTATGGCTACACCTTC.

Ten or more counts support this clone. It may be a read error: a sequence one base away is much more abundant. V and J are TRBV11-3 and TRBJ1-6; maybe TRBD1 (5 bases). Germline CDR1 is SGHNT and CDR2 is YENEEA. Trimming removed 3 bases at V and 9 bases at J, with 9 bases between. The CDR3 loop spans 13 amino acids. The CDR3 sequence is CASSFGATSPLHF. The CDR3 DNA reads TGTGCCAGCAGCTTCGGGGCAACTTCACCCCTCCACTTT.

Within the sample, this clone is medium-sized. This rearrangement joins TRBV6-1 to TRBJ2-7; D is ambiguous. This CDR3 spans 11 amino acids. Trimming stripped 11 bases from V and 6 bases from J, with 14 bases between. The V gene's germline CDR1 is MNHNS and CDR2 SASEGT. The CDR3 DNA reads TGTGCCGCCTCGTTCTCCCCCGAGCAGTACTTC. Translated, it gives CAASFSPEQYF.

This clone occurred a few times. V is TRBV6-2 or TRBV6-3 and J is TRBJ1-2, with D maybe TRBD1 (5 bases). The ends were cut back, 5 bases at V and 3 bases at J, with 19 bases in the middle. This CDR3 spans 16 amino acids. Per the germline V gene, CDR1 is MNHEY and CDR2 is SVGEGT. The CDR3 nucleotides are TGTGCCAGCAGTCCAGAGATCCCGGGACGGTACTATGGCTACACCTTC. It yields the protein CASSPEIPGRYYGYTF.

CDR3 in amino acids: CASKFPRSYEQYF. For the CDR3, the DNA is TGTGCCAGCAAGTTCCCCCGGTCCTACGAGCAGTACTTC. The rearrangement links TRBV28 to TRBJ2-7; D gene uncertain. The CDR3 is 13 amino acids. The V end was cut by 7 bases, the J end by 1 base, with 11 bases between. Germline values: CDR1 MDHEN, CDR2 SYDVKM.

The V and J genes are TRBV2 and TRBJ2-4; 8 bases are shared with TRBD1. Germline V gene sequence: CDR1 SNHLY, CDR2 FYNNEI. The CDR3 totals 12 residues. V gave up 7 bases and J gave up 7 bases; unmatched junction bases: 3. CDR3 in DNA: TGTGCCAGCATGGCAGGGGGCAACATTCAGTACTTC. Its translation is CASMAGGNIQYF.

This chain links TRBV4-1 with TRBJ2-2; D gene ambiguous. V was trimmed by 4 bases and J by 4 bases, leaving 7 bases between them. Germline lookup yields CDR1 MGHRA and CDR2 YSYEKL. The CDR3 has 13 amino acids. Here the CDR3 DNA reads TGCGCCAGCAGCCTTATGGCCACCGGGGAGCTGTTTTTT. The encoded protein is CASSLMATGELFF.

This clone was seen many times. The chain employs TRBV7-9 and TRBJ2-1; the D is unclear. The CDR3 runs 12 residues. Germline loops: CDR1 SEHNR, CDR2 FQNEAQ (reference sequence). V shed 5 bases and J shed 5 bases, with 7 bases lying between them. The CDR3 loop is CASSHLNNEQFF. CDR3 coding DNA: TGTGCCAGCAGCCATCTTAACAATGAGCAGTTCTTC.

This clone was seen repeatedly, ten times or more. A much bigger clone sits one base away, suggesting this may be a read error. Other DNA sequences within the sample encode an identical CDR3. The V call is TRBV30, the J call TRBJ1-2, with D hard to call. This CDR3 contains 11 residues. Germline CDR1 GTSNPN, CDR2 SVGIG (reference sequence). CDR3 nucleotides: TGTGCCTGGAGTTCCAACTACGGCTACACCTTC. Translating gives CAWSSNYGYTF.

Worth noting for this clone: A read error may explain this, as a much larger clone is one base away. This chain joins TRBV6-1 and TRBJ2-1; 7 positions agree with TRBD2. The germline V gene encodes CDR1 MNHNS and CDR2 SASEGT. The CDR3 length is 14 residues. Here the CDR3 reads CASSSGKDYNEQLF. The CDR3 region has the DNA TGTGCCAGCAGCAGCGGGAAGGATTACAATGAGCAGCTCTTC.

The V and J genes are TRBV3-1 and TRBJ1-1; TRBD1 matches 7 bases. V trimming: 0 bases; J trimming: 4 bases; junction bases outside the gene matches: 2. CDR1 LGHDT and CDR2 YNNKEL come from the germline V gene (reference sequence). The CDR3 runs to 14 residues. This CDR3 reads CASSQEGTATEAFF. As DNA, the CDR3 is TGTGCCAGCAGCCAAGAGGGGACAGCCACTGAAGCTTTCTTT.

By proportion, this clone is medium-sized. The chain links TRBV4-3 to TRBJ2-2; D is unclear. This CDR3 is built from 14 residues. Germline CDR1 reads LGHNA; CDR2 reads YSLEER. V lost 8 bases and J 4 bases, leaving 14 bases between the germline ends. The chain's CDR3 is CASRLTTGTGELFF. In DNA form, the CDR3 reads TGCGCCAGCCGCTTAACTACGGGCACCGGGGAGCTGTTTTTT.

The chain uses TRBV11-2 and TRBJ2-1; D gene unclear. CDR3 length: 15 residues. Germline values: CDR1 SGHAT, CDR2 FQNNGV. V was pared by 3 bases and J by 5 bases, with 14 bases between. The CDR3 spells CASSFFGMSDNEQFF. The CDR3 DNA reads as TGTGCCAGCAGCTTCTTCGGTATGTCCGACAATGAGCAGTTCTTC.

This clone was detected ten times or more. This could be a read error, since a much larger clone is one nucleotide away. This specimen includes other DNA sequences encoding the same CDR3. The J gene is TRBJ2-7, the V gene TRBV5-1; 11 nucleotides match TRBD2. The CDR3 runs 15 residues. Per the germline V gene, CDR1 is SGHRS and CDR2 is YFSETQ. The CDR3 loop reads CASSLTSGRIYEQYF. The CDR3 bases are TGCGCCAGTAGCTTAACTAGCGGGAGAATCTACGAGCAGTACTTC.

This clone was found a few times. This chain links TRBV30 with TRBJ2-7, with 7 bases that match TRBD2. Unmatched junction bases numbered 7, after V lost 0 bases and J lost 5 bases. CDR3 length: 14 residues. CDR1 is GTSNPN, CDR2 SVGIG, per germline (reference sequence). The CDR3 loop is CAWSVEPSGHEQYF. The CDR3 DNA follows: TGTGCCTGGAGTGTAGAGCCTAGCGGCCACGAGCAGTACTTC.